Following are 3 T cell receptor beta chains from one sample sequenced in a study of blood T cell repertoires in COVID-19. The repertoire was sequenced with immunoSEQ multiplex PCR; TCRdb's copy has only in-frame clones and lacks some. This sample has hundreds of thousands of clones, with around nine tenths found just once. Sequencing was performed on peripheral blood. The receptors were sampled from a woman in her seventies with COVID-19, enrolled during active disease.

CDR3 region: CASSLPGLAGGNEQFF. For the CDR3, the DNA is TGCGCCAGCAGCCTACCCGGTCTAGCGGGGGGTAATGAGCAGTTCTTC. This chain uses TRBV5-1 with TRBJ2-1; 11 bases map to TRBD2. CDR1 is SGHRS, CDR2 YFSETQ, per germline. V shed 4 bases and J 7 bases; nucleotides not matched to a gene: 10. The CDR3 runs to 16 residues.

The chain couples TRBV5-1 to TRBJ2-5; a weak D match, TRBD2 (6 bases). Germline-derived CDR1 and CDR2 are SGHRS and YFSETQ. The CDR3 contains 15 residues. The V end lost 0 bases, the J end lost 0 bases, and 9 bases lay between the germline ends. The CDR3, as DNA: TGCGCCAGCAGCTTGGAAGGAGGGGACCAAGAGACCCAGTACTTC. This encodes CASSLEGGDQETQYF. The full variable domain, its missing parts supplied by reference TRBV5-1 and TRBJ2-5, is KAGVTQTPRYLIKTRGQQVTLSCSPISGHRSVSWYQQTPGQGLQFLFEYFSETQRNKGNFPGRFSGRQFSNSRSEMNVSTLELGDSALYLCASSLEGGDQETQYFGPGTRLLVL.

V is TRBV19 and J is TRBJ2-3; TRBD1 might be the D (6 bases). The V and J ends lost 4 bases and 3 bases respectively, with 14 bases between them. The CDR3 totals 15 residues. CDR1 and CDR2 from the germline V gene are LNHDA and SQIVND (reference sequence). The CDR3 sequence is CASSTSTGGTDTQYF. The CDR3 DNA reads as TGTGCCAGTAGTACATCGACAGGTGGGACAGATACGCAGTATTTT.